This T cell receptor beta chain was profiled in a study of response to subunit inactivated influenza vaccine. Whole-study findings and limits: A suggestion made by the authors is that each seasonal influenza vaccination recruits few new T cells.

CDR1 and CDR2 from the germline V gene are SGDLS and YYNGEE. V dropped 2 bases and J dropped 4 bases, with 19 bases sitting between them. The CDR3 extends over 16 amino acids. MiXCR, run by TCRdb on the RT-PCR reads, gives a single entry per CDR3 protein. In the table there are 530,000 or so distinct CDR3 sequences, around 15% of which are singletons. This clonotype has only a few counts. Antigen: not known. The origin of this receptor is a man aged 45-65 years who received an inactivated influenza vaccine. The chain carries TRBV9 and TRBJ2-7, with D possibly being TRBD1 or TRBD2 (6 bases each). This material consisted of PBMCs from blood, taken 11 to 12 days after vaccination. CDR3 protein: CASSVGGGAASYEQYF. The CDR3 nucleotides are TGTGCCAGCAGCGTCGGGGGCGGGGCGGCCTCTTACGAGCAGTACTTC.